A single sample gave rise to the 18 T cell receptor beta chains below, sequenced in a study of T cells after posttransplantation cyclophosphamide. Here immunoSEQ multiplex PCR was the method, and the copy in TCRdb shows in-frame clones only, minus some. Counted here are about 32,000 clones, roughly 90% occurring once; the ten biggest clones make up 0.1% to 0.12%. Cells defined as naive were viable CD3+CD4+ or CD3+CD8+ and CCR7+CD45RA+CD45RO-CD95-CD27+CD28+. Input material: naive CD4+ T cells sorted from blood. All receptors derive from a man younger than 40 in good health and a related stem cell transplant donor.

This rearrangement joins TRBV5-1 to TRBJ1-5; weak D call: TRBD1 (5 bases). This CDR3 contains 16 residues. Germline V CDR1 and CDR2: SGHRS, YFSETQ. Trimming pared 0 bases from V and 10 bases from J, leaving 20 bases between. As DNA, the CDR3 is TGCGCCAGCAGCTTGGTAGGGCAGGGCCCATCTTATCCCCAGCATTTT. Its translation is CASSLVGQGPSYPQHF.

V and J are TRBV19 and TRBJ2-1; TRBD2 matches 7 bases. With V trimmed by 5 bases and J by 1 base, 5 bases remained unmatched. The germline gives CDR1 LNHDA, CDR2 SQIVND (reference sequence). The CDR3 runs to 15 residues. CDR3 in DNA: TGTGCCAGTAGTCCGACCGGGGGGTCCTACAATGAGCAGTTCTTC. This sequence encodes CASSPTGGSYNEQFF. Full variable domain (rest looked up from reference TRBV19 and TRBJ2-1): DGGITQSPKYLFRKEGQNVTLSCEQNLNHDAMYWYRQDPGQGLRLIYYSQIVNDFQKGDIAEGYSVSREKKESFPLTVTSAQKNPTAFYLCASSPTGGSYNEQFFGPGTRLTVL.

The chain uses TRBV5-1 and TRBJ1-2; D unclear. From germline, CDR1 is SGHRS and CDR2 YFSETQ. Trimming pared 0 bases from V and 5 bases from J, leaving 11 bases between. The CDR3 consists of 14 residues. CDR3 in amino acids: CASSLEGVRYGYTF. In DNA form, the CDR3 reads TGCGCCAGCAGCTTGGAGGGAGTACGGTATGGCTACACCTTC.

The rearrangement uses TRBV5-4 and TRBJ2-2, with 7 bases that match TRBD1. Germline-derived CDR1 and CDR2 are SGHNT and YYREEE (reference sequence). With V trimmed by 4 bases and J by 0 bases, 3 bases remained unmatched. The CDR3 is made up of 15 amino acids. CDR3: CASSTGQANTGELFF. The DNA of the CDR3 is TGTGCCAGCAGCACAGGACAGGCGAACACCGGGGAGCTGTTTTTT.

This clone appeared a few times. This chain connects TRBV7-9 to TRBJ2-7, with 7 bases fitting TRBD1. The CDR3 covers 13 residues. Trimming took 5 bases from V and 6 from J; bases not matched to a gene: 7. Germline loops: CDR1 SEHNR, CDR2 FQNEAQ (reference sequence). CDR3 sequence: CASSMDRTAEQYF. The DNA for the CDR3 is TGTGCCAGCAGCATGGACAGGACGGCCGAGCAGTACTTC. The whole variable domain, filled in from reference TRBV7-9 and TRBJ2-7, reads DTGVSQNPRHKITKRGQNVTFRCDPISEHNRLYWYRQTLGQGPEFLTYFQNEAQLEKSRLLSDRFSAERPKGSFSTLEIQRTEQGDSAMYLCASSMDRTAEQYFGPGTRLTVT.

The chain employs TRBV6-4 and TRBJ1-6; D is undetermined. V lost 5 bases, J lost 7 bases, and 9 bases lay in between. Germline-derived CDR1 and CDR2 are MRHNA and SNTAGT. The CDR3 is 13 amino acids. The CDR3 sequence is CASSPVLNSPLHF. CDR3 nucleotides: TGTGCCAGCAGTCCGGTTTTGAATTCACCCCTCCACTTT.

V is TRBV5-5 and J is TRBJ1-6, with D hard to call. This CDR3 region has 14 residues. CDR1 and CDR2 (germline): SGHKS, YYEKEE (reference sequence). The V gene lost 0 bases and the J gene lost 5 bases, with 6 bases spanning the gap. The CDR3 sequence: CASSLDMNNSPLHF. The CDR3 DNA reads TGTGCCAGCAGCTTGGACATGAATAATTCACCCCTCCACTTT. Full variable domain (rest looked up from reference TRBV5-5 and TRBJ1-6): DAGVTQSPTHLIKTRGQQVTLRCSPISGHKSVSWYQQVLGQGPQFIFQYYEKEERGRGNFPDRFSARQFPNYSSELNVNALLLGDSALYLCASSLDMNNSPLHFGNGTRLTVT.

The V call is TRBV11-2, the J call TRBJ1-1; tentative D call: TRBD1 (6 bases). There are 14 residues in the CDR3. Trimming took off 3 bases at V and 4 bases at J, with 12 bases between the two ends. Germline lookup yields CDR1 SGHAT and CDR2 FQNNGV. In DNA, the CDR3 is TGTGCCAGCAGCTTGACAGGTCGATCCACTGAAGCTTTCTTT. Amino acids: CASSLTGRSTEAFF.

Concerning this clone itself: One junction end disagrees with the germline gene, perhaps due to a read error. This chain links TRBV28 with TRBJ1-1; 9 bases line up with TRBD1. Germline CDR1 reads MDHEN; CDR2 reads SYDVKM. The CDR3 contains 13 residues. CDR3 amino acids: CASSAPGQGRFNF. DNA of the CDR3: TGTGCCAGCAGTGCCCCGGGACAGGGACGATTTAACTTT.

The chain joins TRBV7-9 to TRBJ2-3, with D possibly matching TRBD1 (6 bases). The germline gives CDR1 SEHNR, CDR2 FQNEAQ (reference sequence). V lost 2 bases, J lost 4 bases, and 13 bases lay in between. The CDR3 runs to 15 residues. CDR3 region: CASSLSTGRADTQYF. In DNA, the CDR3 is TGTGCCAGCAGCTTATCAACAGGGAGAGCAGATACGCAGTATTTT.

The rearrangement links TRBV5-6 to TRBJ2-5, with 11 bases matching TRBD1. The end of the DNA aligns better with TRBJ2-7, so the J call may be wrong. This CDR3 has 16 residues. Germline CDR1 is SGHDT and CDR2 is YYEEEE. The CDR3 region is CASSLGQGARFYEQYF. The CDR3 DNA is TGTGCCAGCAGCTTAGGACAGGGGGCAAGATTCTACGAGCAGTACTTC.

This chain connects TRBV7-8 to TRBJ2-7, with D possibly being TRBD1 (6 bases). The CDR3 contains 14 residues. Per germline, CDR1 SGHVS and CDR2 FQNEAQ. Trimming pared 2 bases from V and 6 bases from J, leaving 14 bases between. The CDR3 here is CASSLSPGAVEQYF. CDR3 sequence (DNA): TGTGCCAGCAGCTTAAGCCCAGGGGCGGTCGAGCAGTACTTC.

The genes are TRBV5-4 and TRBJ2-2; 9 bases align to TRBD1. The germline V gene encodes CDR1 SGHNT and CDR2 YYREEE (reference sequence). J lost 5 bases, V lost 4 bases, and 6 bases had no gene match. The CDR3 sequence is 15 residues long. Written as DNA, the CDR3 is TGTGCCAGCAGCCTGACAGGGGGTAATACCGGGGAGCTGTTTTTT. Protein: CASSLTGGNTGELFF.

The table lists this clone with a few counts. The chain links TRBV5-6 to TRBJ1-2; no reliable D call. V gave up 0 bases and J gave up 4 bases, with 10 bases separating them. In germline, CDR1 is SGHDT, CDR2 YYEEEE. There are 14 residues in the CDR3. The CDR3 loop is CASSLGQVSYGYTF. The CDR3 DNA follows: TGTGCCAGCAGCTTGGGGCAGGTTTCCTATGGCTACACCTTC.

The chain joins TRBV18 to TRBJ2-2; 10 nucleotides line up with TRBD1. The CDR3 runs to 15 residues. Germline CDR1 is KGHSH and CDR2 is LQKENI. V trimming: 3 bases; J trimming: 8 bases; junction bases outside the gene matches: 6. The DNA of the CDR3 is TGTGCCAGCTCACCTTCGACAGGGGGCTTGGGGGAGCTGTTTTTT. Amino acids: CASSPSTGGLGELFF.

This chain connects TRBV27 to TRBJ1-6; 10 bases map to TRBD1. Trimming removed 3 bases from V and 9 bases from J; junction bases left unmatched: 8. CDR3 length: 16 amino acids. Looked up from germline, CDR1 is MNHEY and CDR2 is SMNVEV (reference sequence). DNA for the CDR3: TGTGCCAGCAGTTTGAAATCGGGACAGGGGAGTTCACCCCTCCACTTT. This codes for CASSLKSGQGSSPLHF.

The chain joins TRBV5-8 to TRBJ1-1; D is unclear. Trimming took 4 bases from V and 0 from J, leaving 10 bases between them. This CDR3 is 14 amino acids long. CDR1 and CDR2 (germline): SGHTS, YDEGEE. The DNA of the CDR3 is TGTGCCAGCAGCCAGATGGGCGTGAACACTGAAGCTTTCTTT. It yields the protein CASSQMGVNTEAFF.

This sequence joins TRBV27 and TRBJ2-7; 7 bases are a match to TRBD2. V gave up 3 bases and J gave up 2 bases; unmatched junction bases: 1. Germline V lookup: CDR1 MNHEY, CDR2 SMNVEV (reference sequence). The CDR3 loop spans 13 amino acids. DNA for the CDR3: TGTGCCAGCAGTTTTCGGGGGGCCTACGAGCAGTACTTC. Amino acid sequence: CASSFRGAYEQYF.